The 12 T cell receptor beta chains given below trace back to one sample, sequenced in a study of shared clonotypes between healthy human individuals (TCRdb year 2020). CD8 naive samples were obtained by positive selection for CCR7 among CD45RO-negative cells, yielding a CD45RA+CCR7+ population from which TemRA cells were excluded. The library was prepared using the immunoSEQ multiplex PCR assay. TCRdb re-hosts the immuneACCESS table, in-frame sequences only. Its copies lack some clones; in the studies checked, an unresolved V gene accounts for under half of them, and the cause for the rest is not known. This sample is represented by approximately 1.9 million clones; roughly 93% of them were singletons. Around 1.8% of the sample is held by the ten biggest clonotypes. The sequenced material came from naive CD8+ T cells from PBMCs. The sample's cell subset or site label is to be understood as: CD45RA+CCR7+. These TCRs come from a man aged 18 to 30 in good health. Some clones in this sample may be carry-over from other donors' samples.

The chain links TRBV5-1 to TRBJ2-1; D possibly corresponds to TRBD2 (5 bases). Germline loops: CDR1 SGHRS, CDR2 YFSETQ. V was shortened by 3 bases and J by 0 bases, with 10 bases between the two germline ends. This CDR3 spans 15 amino acids. The CDR3, as DNA: TGCGCCAGCAGCTATAGCGCCATCTCCTACAATGAGCAGTTCTTC. This codes for CASSYSAISYNEQFF. The full variable domain, its missing parts supplied by reference TRBV5-1 and TRBJ2-1, is KAGVTQTPRYLIKTRGQQVTLSCSPISGHRSVSWYQQTPGQGLQFLFEYFSETQRNKGNFPGRFSGRQFSNSRSEMNVSTLELGDSALYLCASSYSAISYNEQFFGPGTRLTVL.

The V and J genes are TRBV4-2 and TRBJ2-7; D unresolved. The V gene's germline CDR1 is LGHNA and CDR2 YNFKEQ. Trimming pared 1 base from V and 2 bases from J, leaving 12 bases between. The CDR3 has 15 amino acids. The chain's CDR3 is CASSQAGRSTYEQYF. CDR3 nucleotide sequence: TGTGCCAGCAGCCAAGCCGGGCGGAGTACCTACGAGCAGTACTTC.

The gene calls are TRBV5-1 and TRBJ1-1; D is perhaps TRBD1 (6 bases). CDR3 length equals 16 residues. V lost 4 bases, J lost 0 bases, and 16 bases lay in between. Germline lookup yields CDR1 SGHRS and CDR2 YFSETQ. The CDR3 sequence: CASSPWTVVMNTEAFF. In nucleotides, the CDR3 is TGCGCCAGCAGCCCCTGGACAGTAGTTATGAACACTGAAGCTTTCTTT.

The CDR3 DNA sequence: TGTGCCAGCAGTTACGCTGGACAGCTCCAAGAGACCCAGTACTTC. It encodes CASSYAGQLQETQYF. The V gene is TRBV6-5, the J gene TRBJ2-5, with a tentative D call TRBD1 (6 bases). V gave up 2 bases and J gave up 1 base, with 11 bases separating them. Germline V gene sequence: CDR1 MNHEY, CDR2 SVGAGI. The CDR3 loop spans 15 amino acids.

This chain uses TRBV10-3 with TRBJ2-7; TRBD1 matches at 7 bases. The CDR3 extends over 15 amino acids. Germline V gene sequence: CDR1 ENHRY, CDR2 SYGVKD. V trimming: 6 bases; J trimming: 0 bases; junction bases outside the gene matches: 8. The CDR3 bases are TGTGCCATCAGAAACAGGGGTACGGGCTCCTACGAGCAGTACTTC. Its protein is CAIRNRGTGSYEQYF.

This clone has just one count. The CDR3 bases are TGTGCCAGCAGCTTGAACAGTTACACTGAAGCTTTCTTT. It yields the protein CASSLNSYTEAFF. The rearrangement joins TRBV11-3 to TRBJ1-1; no clear D gene. The CDR3 extends over 13 amino acids. The ends were cut back, 3 bases at V and 3 bases at J, with 8 bases in the middle. CDR1 is SGHNT, CDR2 YENEEA, per germline. The full variable domain, completed using reference TRBV11-3 and TRBJ1-1, is EAGVVQSPRYKIIEKKQPVAFWCNPISGHNTLYWYLQNLGQGPELLIRYENEEAVDDSQLPKDRFSAERLKGVDSTLKIQPAELGDSAVYLCASSLNSYTEAFFGQGTRLTVV.

This clone was recorded only once. V gene TRBV5-6 combines with J gene TRBJ1-5; the D is unclear. V lost 0 bases to trimming and J lost 6 bases, with 4 bases between them. Germline CDR1 reads SGHDT; CDR2 reads YYEEEE. This CDR3 is 12 amino acids long. The CDR3 region is CASSLGIQPQHF. DNA of the CDR3: TGTGCCAGCAGCTTGGGGATTCAGCCCCAGCATTTT.

Comments on this clone: The same CDR3 arises from other DNA sequences in this sample as well. The chain links TRBV28 to TRBJ2-5; no definite D call. Trimming removed 1 base at V and 2 bases at J, with 8 bases between. Germline V gives CDR1 MDHEN, CDR2 SYDVKM. The CDR3 spans 14 residues. The DNA of the CDR3 is TGTGCCAGCAGTTTATACGGGCAGCAAGAGACCCAGTACTTC. As protein: CASSLYGQQETQYF.

The rearrangement uses TRBV5-1 and TRBJ2-7; possibly TRBD1 or TRBD2 for D (5 bases each). With 0 bases removed from V and 3 bases from J, the gap between germline ends came to 19 bases. Looked up from germline, CDR1 is SGHRS and CDR2 is YFSETQ. This CDR3 spans 17 amino acids. CDR3 protein: CASSLDLAPRGHYEQYF. In nucleotides, the CDR3 is TGCGCCAGCAGCTTGGATCTGGCCCCTCGGGGCCACTACGAGCAGTACTTC.

This chain uses TRBV28 with TRBJ2-5; D is unclear. This CDR3 spans 15 amino acids. Germline CDR1 is MDHEN and CDR2 is SYDVKM. The ends were cut back, 3 bases at V and 7 bases at J, with 18 bases in the middle. CDR3 bases: TGTGCCAGCAGTTTTAATTCTCAGGATTTCGGGACCCAGTACTTC. Amino acids: CASSFNSQDFGTQYF.

The chain recombines TRBV15 with TRBJ2-1; 8 bases are shared with TRBD2. After removal of 1 base from V and 8 bases from J, the junction contained 7 bases not matched to a gene. The CDR3 loop spans 15 amino acids. From germline, CDR1 is LNHNV and CDR2 YYDKDF (reference sequence). The CDR3 protein is CATSRAGGPRDEQFF. CDR3 sequence (DNA): TGTGCCACCAGCAGAGCGGGAGGGCCTCGGGATGAGCAGTTCTTC.

On this clone itself: At the DNA level, this CDR3 is encoded by other sequences in the same sample as well. The chain combines TRBV9 with TRBJ2-1, with 8 bases identical to TRBD2. CDR1 is SGDLS, CDR2 YYNGEE, per germline. V gave up 0 bases and J gave up 7 bases; unmatched junction bases: 3. The CDR3 runs 14 residues. Here the CDR3 reads CASSVDGGRNEQFF. CDR3 sequence (DNA): TGTGCCAGCAGCGTAGACGGCGGGAGGAATGAGCAGTTCTTC.